This TCR beta chain was recorded in a study of early T cells in non-severe SARS-CoV-2 infection. Unique molecular identifiers tagged individual cDNA molecules. MiXCR was run by TCRdb on the 5' RACE reads, yielding one entry per CDR3 protein. Counted here are tens of thousands of distinct CDR3 sequences, 12% occurring once; the ten biggest clones make up roughly 6%. This clonotype has a handful of counts. Its antigen remains unknown. The CDR3 is made up of 17 amino acids. Study-wide results and caveats: CD4 and private specificities were missed by VDJdb matching, which favored anti-spike CD8 responses.

The chain has TRBV21-1 and TRBJ2-7; TRBD1, as called in the table, went unchecked against the DNA. TRBV21-1 is annotated as a pseudogene. The TCR originated in an adult who was a healthcare worker with PCR-confirmed SARS-CoV-2 infection or an uninfected control (not recorded which). What was sequenced was whole blood. This CDR3 is CASSKLPGQGGRCEQYF. DNA for the CDR3: TGTGCCAGCAGCAAGCTCCCGGGACAGGGGGGCAGGTGCGAGCAGTACTTC.